This record looks at one T cell receptor beta chain sequence and its context. The data belong to a study of cytomegalovirus exposure and HLA in healthy donors. Per germline, CDR1 LNHDA and CDR2 SQIVND (reference sequence). The trim removed 3 bases at V and 0 bases at J, leaving 1 base unmatched. The CDR3 runs 14 residues. Use of 60 Vbeta and 13 Jbeta primers characterized the PCR. Assay: immunoSEQ multiplex PCR; the TCRdb copy retains only in-frame clones and omits some. The repertoire holds 150,000 or so clones, with roughly 80% as singletons. V usage is TRBV19 and J usage is TRBJ1-1, with TRBD1 matching over 7 bases. The sequence was obtained from a man aged 40-49 years in good health and CMV-seropositive. Material: PBMCs. Written as DNA, the CDR3 is TGTGCCAGTAGTATGACAGGGTTGAACACTGAAGCTTTCTTT. It yields the protein CASSMTGLNTEAFF.